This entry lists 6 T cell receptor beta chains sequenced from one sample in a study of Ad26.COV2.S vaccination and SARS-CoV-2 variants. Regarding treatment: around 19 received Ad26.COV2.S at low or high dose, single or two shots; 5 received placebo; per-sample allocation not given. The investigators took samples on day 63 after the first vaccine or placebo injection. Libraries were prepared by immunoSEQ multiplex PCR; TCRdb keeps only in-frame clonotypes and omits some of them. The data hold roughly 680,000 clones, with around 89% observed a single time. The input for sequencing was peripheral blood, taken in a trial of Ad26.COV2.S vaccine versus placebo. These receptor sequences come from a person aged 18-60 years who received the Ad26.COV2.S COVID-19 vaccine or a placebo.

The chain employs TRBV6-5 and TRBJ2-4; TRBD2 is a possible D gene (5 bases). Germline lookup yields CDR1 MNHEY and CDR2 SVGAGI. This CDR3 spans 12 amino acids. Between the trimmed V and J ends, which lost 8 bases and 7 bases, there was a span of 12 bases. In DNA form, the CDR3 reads TGTGCCAGCGGGATACTAGGGAACATTCAGTACTTC. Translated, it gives CASGILGNIQYF.

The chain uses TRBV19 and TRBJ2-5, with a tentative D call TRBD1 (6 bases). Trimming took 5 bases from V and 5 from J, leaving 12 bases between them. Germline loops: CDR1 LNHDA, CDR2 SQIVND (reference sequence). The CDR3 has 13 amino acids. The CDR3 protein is CASSSGGRETQYF. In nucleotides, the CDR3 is TGTGCCAGTAGTTCTGGGGGCCGGGAGACCCAGTACTTC.

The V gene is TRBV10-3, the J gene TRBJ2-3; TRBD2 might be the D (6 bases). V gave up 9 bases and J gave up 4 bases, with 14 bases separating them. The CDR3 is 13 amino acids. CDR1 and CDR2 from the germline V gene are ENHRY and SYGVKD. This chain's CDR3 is CAIRRERADTQYF. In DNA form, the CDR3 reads TGTGCCATTAGACGGGAGAGGGCAGATACGCAGTATTTT.

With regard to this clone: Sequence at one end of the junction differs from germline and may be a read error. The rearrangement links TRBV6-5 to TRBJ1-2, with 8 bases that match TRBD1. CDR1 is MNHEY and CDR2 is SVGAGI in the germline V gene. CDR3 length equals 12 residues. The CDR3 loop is CASSSGTGPPFF. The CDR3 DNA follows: TGTGCCAGCAGTTCCGGGACAGGCCCTCCGTTCTTC.

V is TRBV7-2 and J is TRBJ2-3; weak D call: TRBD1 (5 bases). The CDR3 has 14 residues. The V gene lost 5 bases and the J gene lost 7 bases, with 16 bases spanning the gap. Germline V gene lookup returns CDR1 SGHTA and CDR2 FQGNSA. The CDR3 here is CASSLGPTSHTQYF. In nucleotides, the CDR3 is TGTGCCAGCAGCCTGGGGCCGACTTCACATACGCAGTATTTT.

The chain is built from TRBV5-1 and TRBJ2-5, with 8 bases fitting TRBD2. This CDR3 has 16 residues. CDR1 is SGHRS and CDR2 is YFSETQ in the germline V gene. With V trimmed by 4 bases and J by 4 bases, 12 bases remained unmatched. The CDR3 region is CASSIGTSGAGETQYF. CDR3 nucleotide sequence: TGCGCCAGCAGCATCGGGACTAGTGGGGCCGGAGAGACCCAGTACTTC.